This record covers a single T cell receptor (beta chain). This sample is part of a study of blood T cell repertoires in COVID-19. Study in general: Some COVID-19 samples were acute and others convalescent; all came from the United States, Italy and Spain. Sources were T cells, B-cell-depleted T cells, or PBMCs; the material itself was cDNA or gDNA.

Generated by immunoSEQ multiplex PCR, the TCRdb table keeps only in-frame clones and is missing some. This table holds 20,000 to 30,000 clones, 90% to 95% found once. Trimming took 7 bases from V and 4 from J; bases not matched to a gene: 7. The CDR3 contains 13 residues. Germline loops: CDR1 SQVTM, CDR2 ANQGSEA. Material: peripheral blood. The chain links TRBV29-1 to TRBJ1-1, with 9 bases matching TRBD1. This sequence was found in a woman between 50 and 59 years old with active COVID-19. The CDR3 is CSGRQGEGTEAFF. The CDR3 nucleotides are TGCAGCGGTAGACAGGGGGAGGGCACTGAAGCTTTCTTT.